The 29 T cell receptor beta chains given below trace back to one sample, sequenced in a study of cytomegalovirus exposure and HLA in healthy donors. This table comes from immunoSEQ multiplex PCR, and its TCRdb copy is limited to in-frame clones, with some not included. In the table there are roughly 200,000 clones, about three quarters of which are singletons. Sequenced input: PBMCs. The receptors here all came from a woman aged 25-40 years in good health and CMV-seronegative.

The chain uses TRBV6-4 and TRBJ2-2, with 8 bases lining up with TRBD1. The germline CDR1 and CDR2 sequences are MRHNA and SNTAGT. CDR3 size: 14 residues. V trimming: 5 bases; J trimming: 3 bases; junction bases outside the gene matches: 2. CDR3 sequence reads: CASSLGQDTGELFF. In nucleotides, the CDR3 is TGTGCCAGCAGTCTGGGACAGGACACCGGGGAGCTGTTTTTT.

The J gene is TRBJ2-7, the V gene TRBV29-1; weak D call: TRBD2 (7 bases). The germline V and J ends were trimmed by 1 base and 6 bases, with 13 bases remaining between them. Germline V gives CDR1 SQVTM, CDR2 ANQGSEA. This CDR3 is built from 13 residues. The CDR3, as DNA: TGCAGCGTTGAAGCACAGGGAGGGCGCGAGCAGTACTTC. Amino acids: CSVEAQGGREQYF.

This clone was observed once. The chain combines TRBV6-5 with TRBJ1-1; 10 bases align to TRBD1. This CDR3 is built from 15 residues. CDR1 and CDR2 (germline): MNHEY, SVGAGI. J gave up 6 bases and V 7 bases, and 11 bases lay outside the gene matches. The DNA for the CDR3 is TGTGCCAGCAACCCCCGTTGGACAGGGGGTTCTGAAGCTTTCTTT. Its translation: CASNPRWTGGSEAFF.

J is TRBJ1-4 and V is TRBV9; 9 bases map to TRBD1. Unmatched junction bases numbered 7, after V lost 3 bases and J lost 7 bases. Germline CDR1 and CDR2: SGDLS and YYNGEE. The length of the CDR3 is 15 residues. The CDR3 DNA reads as TGTGCCAGCAGCGCGGCCTTACAGGGGGCTGAAAAACTGTTTTTT. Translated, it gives CASSAALQGAEKLFF.

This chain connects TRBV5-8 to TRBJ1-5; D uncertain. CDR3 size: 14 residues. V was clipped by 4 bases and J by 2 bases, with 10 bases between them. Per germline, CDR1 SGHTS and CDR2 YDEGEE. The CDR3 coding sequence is TGTGCCAGCAGCGTGGGAGGAGGCAATCAGCCCCAGCATTTT. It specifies CASSVGGGNQPQHF.

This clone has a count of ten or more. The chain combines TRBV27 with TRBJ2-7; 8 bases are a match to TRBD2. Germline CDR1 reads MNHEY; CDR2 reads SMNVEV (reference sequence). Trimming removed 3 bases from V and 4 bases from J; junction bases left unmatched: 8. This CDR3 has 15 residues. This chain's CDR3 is CASSLDAGGPYEQYF. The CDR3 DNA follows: TGTGCCAGCAGTTTGGATGCGGGGGGTCCATACGAGCAGTACTTC.

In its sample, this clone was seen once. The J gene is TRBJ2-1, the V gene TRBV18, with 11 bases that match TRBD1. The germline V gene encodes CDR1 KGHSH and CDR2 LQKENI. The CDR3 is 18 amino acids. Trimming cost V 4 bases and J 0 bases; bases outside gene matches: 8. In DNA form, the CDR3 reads TGTGCCAGCTCACTTTCTGGACAGGGGGCCCGCTCCTACAATGAGCAGTTCTTC. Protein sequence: CASSLSGQGARSYNEQFF.

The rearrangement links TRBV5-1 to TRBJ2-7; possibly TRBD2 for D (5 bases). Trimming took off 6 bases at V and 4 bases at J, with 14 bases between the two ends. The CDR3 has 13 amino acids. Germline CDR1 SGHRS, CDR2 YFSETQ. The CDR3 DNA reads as TGCGCCAGCAAAGGTGGAGGCCCTTACGAGCAGTACTTC. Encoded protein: CASKGGGPYEQYF.

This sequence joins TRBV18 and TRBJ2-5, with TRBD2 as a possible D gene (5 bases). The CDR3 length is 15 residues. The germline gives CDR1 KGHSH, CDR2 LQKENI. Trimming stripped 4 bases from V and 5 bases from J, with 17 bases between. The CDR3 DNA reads TGTGCCAGCTCACGTCTGGGCTCCTCGGGGGAGACCCAGTACTTC. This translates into CASSRLGSSGETQYF.

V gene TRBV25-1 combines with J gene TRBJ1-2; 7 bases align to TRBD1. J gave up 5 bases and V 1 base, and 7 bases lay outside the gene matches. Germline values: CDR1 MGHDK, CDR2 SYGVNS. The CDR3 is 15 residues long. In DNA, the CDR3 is TGTGCCAGCAGTGAATCGACAGGGTGGGAGTATGGCTACACCTTC. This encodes CASSESTGWEYGYTF.

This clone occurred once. Here the CDR3 DNA reads TGCAGCGTGGGAGTGAACAGCAATCAGCCCCAGCATTTT. It translates to CSVGVNSNQPQHF. V and J are TRBV29-1 and TRBJ1-5; D is undetermined. Germline V gene data show CDR1 as SQVTM and CDR2 as ANQGSEA. The V gene lost 6 bases and the J gene lost 1 base, with 10 bases spanning the gap. This CDR3 region has 13 residues.

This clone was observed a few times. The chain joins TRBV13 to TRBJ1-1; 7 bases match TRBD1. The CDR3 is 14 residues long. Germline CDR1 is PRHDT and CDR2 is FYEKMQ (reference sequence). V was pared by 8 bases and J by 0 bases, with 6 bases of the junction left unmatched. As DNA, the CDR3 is TGTGCCAGCGTAAGGGACAGAGTGAACACTGAAGCTTTCTTT. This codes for CASVRDRVNTEAFF.

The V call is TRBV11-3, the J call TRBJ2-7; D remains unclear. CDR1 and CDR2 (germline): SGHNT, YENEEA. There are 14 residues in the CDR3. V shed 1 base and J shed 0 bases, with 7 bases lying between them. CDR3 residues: CASSLGTTSYEQYF. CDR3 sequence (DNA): TGTGCCAGCAGCTTAGGTACTACCTCCTACGAGCAGTACTTC.

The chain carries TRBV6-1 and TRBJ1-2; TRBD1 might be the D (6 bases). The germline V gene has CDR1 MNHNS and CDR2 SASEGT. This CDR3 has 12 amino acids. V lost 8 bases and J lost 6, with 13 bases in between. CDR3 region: CASATGWDGYTF. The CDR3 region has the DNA TGTGCCAGCGCCACAGGGTGGGATGGCTACACCTTC.

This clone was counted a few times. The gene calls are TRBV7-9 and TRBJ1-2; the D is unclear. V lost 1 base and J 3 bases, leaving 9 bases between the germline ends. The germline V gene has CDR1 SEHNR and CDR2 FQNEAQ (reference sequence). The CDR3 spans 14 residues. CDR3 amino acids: CASSLVANHYGYTF. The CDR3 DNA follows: TGTGCCAGCAGCTTAGTGGCAAACCACTATGGCTACACCTTC.

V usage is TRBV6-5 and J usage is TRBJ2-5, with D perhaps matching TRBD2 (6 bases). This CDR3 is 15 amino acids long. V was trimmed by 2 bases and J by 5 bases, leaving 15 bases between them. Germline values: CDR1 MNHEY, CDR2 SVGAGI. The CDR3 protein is CASSYRAGRLETQYF. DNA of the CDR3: TGTGCCAGCAGTTACCGGGCGGGACGGCTGGAGACCCAGTACTTC.

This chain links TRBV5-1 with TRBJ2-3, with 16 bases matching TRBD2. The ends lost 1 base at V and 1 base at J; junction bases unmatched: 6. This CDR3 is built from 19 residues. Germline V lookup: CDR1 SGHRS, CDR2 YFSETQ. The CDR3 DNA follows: TGCGCCAGCAGCTTGCTGGGACTAGCGGGAGGGTCGGGCACAGATACGCAGTATTTT. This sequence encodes CASSLLGLAGGSGTDTQYF.

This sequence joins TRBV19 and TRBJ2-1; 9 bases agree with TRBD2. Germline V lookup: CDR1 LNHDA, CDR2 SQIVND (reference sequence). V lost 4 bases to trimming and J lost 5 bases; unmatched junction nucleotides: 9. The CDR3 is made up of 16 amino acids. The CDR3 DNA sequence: TGTGCCAGTAGTACCCCAACCGGGACTAGCCACAATGAGCAGTTCTTC. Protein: CASSTPTGTSHNEQFF.

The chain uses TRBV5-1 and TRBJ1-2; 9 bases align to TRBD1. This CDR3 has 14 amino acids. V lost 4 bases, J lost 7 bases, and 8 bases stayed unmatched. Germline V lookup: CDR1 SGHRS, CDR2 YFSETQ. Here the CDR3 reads CASSPPGQGSGYTF. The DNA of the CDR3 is TGCGCCAGCAGCCCGCCGGGACAGGGAAGTGGCTACACCTTC.

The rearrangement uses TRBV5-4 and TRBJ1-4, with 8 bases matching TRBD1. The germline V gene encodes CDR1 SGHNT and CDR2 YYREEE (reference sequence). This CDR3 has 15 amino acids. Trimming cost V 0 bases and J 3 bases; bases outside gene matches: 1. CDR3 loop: CASSLETGANEKLFF. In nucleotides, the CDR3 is TGTGCCAGCAGCTTGGAGACAGGGGCTAATGAAAAACTGTTTTTT.

In DNA form, the CDR3 reads TGCAGCGTTGAAAGGTCCCGGCTGGAGGGAGAGACCCAGTACTTC. It codes for CSVERSRLEGETQYF. The J gene is TRBJ2-5, the V gene TRBV29-1; D possibly corresponds to TRBD2 (6 bases). The V gene lost 2 bases and the J gene lost 4 bases, with 17 bases spanning the gap. From germline, CDR1 is SQVTM and CDR2 ANQGSEA. This CDR3 has 15 amino acids.

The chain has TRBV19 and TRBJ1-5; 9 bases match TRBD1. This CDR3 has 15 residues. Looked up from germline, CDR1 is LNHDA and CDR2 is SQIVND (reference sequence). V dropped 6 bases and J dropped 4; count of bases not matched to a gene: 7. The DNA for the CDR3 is TGTGCCAGTAGATCACAGGGGGCGGGGAATCAGCCCCAGCATTTT. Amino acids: CASRSQGAGNQPQHF.

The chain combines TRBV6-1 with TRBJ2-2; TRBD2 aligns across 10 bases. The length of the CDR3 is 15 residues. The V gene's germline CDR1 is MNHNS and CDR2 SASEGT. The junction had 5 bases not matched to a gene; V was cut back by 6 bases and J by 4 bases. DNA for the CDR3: TGTGCCAGCAGGGGGAGCGGGAGGGCCACCGGGGAGCTGTTTTTT. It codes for CASRGSGRATGELFF.

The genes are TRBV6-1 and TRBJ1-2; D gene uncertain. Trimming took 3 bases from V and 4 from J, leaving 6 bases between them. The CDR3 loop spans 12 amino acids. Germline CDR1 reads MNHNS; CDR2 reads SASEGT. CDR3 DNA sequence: TGTGCCAGCAGTGATATTTTCTATGGCTACACCTTC. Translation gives CASSDIFYGYTF.

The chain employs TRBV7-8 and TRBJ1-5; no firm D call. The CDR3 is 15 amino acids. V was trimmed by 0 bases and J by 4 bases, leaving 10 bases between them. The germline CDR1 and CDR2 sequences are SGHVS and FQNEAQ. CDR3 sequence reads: CASSLAERGNQPQHF. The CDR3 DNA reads TGTGCCAGCAGCTTAGCGGAGAGAGGGAATCAGCCCCAGCATTTT.

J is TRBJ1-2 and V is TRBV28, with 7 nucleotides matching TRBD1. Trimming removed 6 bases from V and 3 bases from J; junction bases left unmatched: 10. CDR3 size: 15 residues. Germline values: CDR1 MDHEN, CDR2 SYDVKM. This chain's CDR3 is CASSPSDRVDYGYTF. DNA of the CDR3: TGTGCCAGCAGCCCCTCCGACAGGGTAGACTATGGCTACACCTTC.

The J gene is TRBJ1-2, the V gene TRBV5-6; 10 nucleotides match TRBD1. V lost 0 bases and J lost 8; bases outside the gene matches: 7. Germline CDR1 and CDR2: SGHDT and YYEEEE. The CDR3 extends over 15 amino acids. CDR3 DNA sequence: TGTGCCAGCAGCTTGGCCCGACAGGGGGCTCGCGGCTACACCTTC. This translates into CASSLARQGARGYTF.

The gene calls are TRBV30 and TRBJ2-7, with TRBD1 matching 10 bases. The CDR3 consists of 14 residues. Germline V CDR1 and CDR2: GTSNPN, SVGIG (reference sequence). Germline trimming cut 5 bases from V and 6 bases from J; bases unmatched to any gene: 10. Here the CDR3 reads CAWATGTGVFEQYF. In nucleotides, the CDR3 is TGTGCCTGGGCTACCGGGACAGGGGTTTTCGAGCAGTACTTC.

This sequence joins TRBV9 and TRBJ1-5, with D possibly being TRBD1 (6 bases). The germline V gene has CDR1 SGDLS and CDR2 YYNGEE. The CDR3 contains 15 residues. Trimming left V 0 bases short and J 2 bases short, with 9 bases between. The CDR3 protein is CASSVDGGRNQPQHF. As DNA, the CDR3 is TGTGCCAGCAGCGTAGACGGGGGGCGCAATCAGCCCCAGCATTTT.